Only a few counts were recorded for the clone carrying this T cell receptor (beta chain). Each sample provided at least 6 micrograms of extracted total RNA. The sample comes from a study of blood T cells in healthy people across ages. It was with a sample-barcoded 5' primer and a J-beta primer mix that a second PCR of roughly 7 to 12 cycles was run. Every cDNA molecule carried a tag from a template-switch adaptor bearing 12 random nucleotides. From the 5' RACE reads, TCRdb called clonotypes with MiXCR, one entry per CDR3 protein. The table has some 760,000 distinct CDR3 sequences, approximately 25% seen once. This CDR3 is built from 16 residues. Between the trimmed V and J ends, which lost 3 bases and 1 base, there was a span of 14 bases. Germline loops: CDR1 SGDLS, CDR2 YYNGEE. These data are also associated with another study on T cells of mothers and their children. That work contributes: Donors comprised a few healthy Caucasian mothers plus their six children. Each child gave 2.5 million to 3.5 million TCR beta CDR3 reads (each mother, over 9.5 million).

The specimen sequenced was blood. The receptor was derived from a boy between 10 and 17 years old in good health. The chain is built from TRBV9 and TRBJ2-1, with D possibly matching TRBD2 (5 bases). The CDR3: CASSADFQNSYNEQFF. The CDR3 DNA reads as TGTGCCAGCAGCGCGGACTTTCAAAATTCCTACAATGAGCAGTTCTTC.